These 23 T cell receptor beta chains share one sample of origin, sequenced in a study of blood T cells in healthy people across ages. The use of a sample-barcoded 5' primer and a J-beta primer mix characterized a second PCR of roughly 6 to 12 cycles. TCRdb independently ran MiXCR on the 5' RACE reads; one entry per CDR3 protein. This table holds some 290,000 distinct CDR3 sequences, 27% found once. Sample: blood. The receptors stem from a woman aged 70 to 79 in good health.

The chain uses TRBV12-3 or TRBV12-4 and TRBJ2-1; TRBD2 matches at 9 bases. The CDR3 is 15 amino acids. V shed 6 bases and J 5 bases; nucleotides not matched to a gene: 8. As DNA, the CDR3 is TGTGCCAGCAGGAGGGCGGGAGGGCCAAACAATGAGCAGTTCTTC. As protein: CASRRAGGPNNEQFF.

The chain has TRBV6-2 or TRBV6-3 and TRBJ2-1; perhaps TRBD2 as D (6 bases). V was shortened by 8 bases and J by 7 bases, with 15 bases between the two germline ends. The germline V gene encodes CDR1 MNHEY and CDR2 SVGEGT. The CDR3 extends over 13 amino acids. CDR3 region: CASSGERWNEQFF. DNA of the CDR3: TGTGCCAGCTCGGGGGAGCGGTGGAATGAGCAGTTCTTC.

This clonotype was seen a handful of times. The V call is TRBV20-1, the J call TRBJ2-4; 7 bases are shared with TRBD1. Germline CDR1 and CDR2: DFQATT and SNEGSKA (reference sequence). The CDR3 runs 12 residues. The junction had 7 bases not matched to a gene; V was cut back by 6 bases and J by 8 bases. The CDR3 DNA follows: TGCAGTGCCCCGACCCAGGGGGACATTCAGTACTTC. Translation gives CSAPTQGDIQYF.

The genes are TRBV28 and TRBJ1-1; no reliable D call. Germline-derived CDR1 and CDR2 are MDHEN and SYDVKM. V was pared by 10 bases and J by 3 bases, with 9 bases between. This CDR3 is built from 11 residues. The CDR3 region is CATTKDTEAFF. The CDR3 DNA is TGTGCCACCACCAAAGACACTGAAGCTTTCTTT.

This clonotype was seen a few times. V gene TRBV29-1 combines with J gene TRBJ2-5; D remains ambiguous. CDR1 SQVTM and CDR2 ANQGSEA come from the germline V gene. V shed 8 bases and J shed 2 bases, with 12 bases lying between them. The CDR3 runs to 12 residues. The CDR3 protein is CSSNNIQETQYF. The CDR3 DNA is TGCAGCTCTAACAACATACAAGAGACCCAGTACTTC. Looking up the rest from reference TRBV29-1 and TRBJ2-5 gives the full variable domain: SAVISQKPSRDICQRGTSLTIQCQVDSQVTMMFWYRQQPGQSLTLIATANQGSEATYESGFVIDKFPISRPNLTFSTLTVSNMSPEDSSIYLCSSNNIQETQYFGPGTRLLVL.

This clonotype was seen at least ten times. This sequence joins TRBV7-2 and TRBJ2-5, with D maybe TRBD2 (6 bases). Germline CDR1 SGHTA, CDR2 FQGNSA. There are 16 residues in the CDR3. Between the trimmed V and J ends, which lost 4 bases and 5 bases, there was a span of 20 bases. CDR3 amino acids: CASSSMTRPREETQYF. DNA for the CDR3: TGTGCCAGCAGCTCGATGACGCGGCCTCGGGAGGAGACCCAGTACTTC.

This chain joins TRBV19 and TRBJ2-1, with 7 bases aligning to TRBD2. Germline CDR1 LNHDA, CDR2 SQIVND (reference sequence). V trimming: 1 base; J trimming: 5 bases; junction bases outside the gene matches: 2. There are 14 residues in the CDR3. CDR3: CASSIGDYNNEQFF. The DNA for the CDR3 is TGTGCCAGTAGTATAGGGGACTACAACAATGAGCAGTTCTTC.

This clonotype appeared a few times. The chain carries TRBV7-9 and TRBJ2-1, with 8 positions matching TRBD2. CDR3 length: 16 amino acids. Germline lookup yields CDR1 SEHNR and CDR2 FQNEAQ (reference sequence). With V trimmed by 1 base and J by 6 bases, 8 bases remained unmatched. The CDR3 sequence is CASSLEFAGGGNEQFF. CDR3 nucleotides: TGTGCCAGCAGCTTAGAATTTGCGGGAGGTGGCAATGAGCAGTTCTTC.

This clonotype came up many times. This chain links TRBV20-1 with TRBJ2-1; 10 bases map to TRBD2. The CDR3 has 16 residues. V trimming: 3 bases; J trimming: 9 bases; junction bases outside the gene matches: 14. Germline V gene lookup returns CDR1 DFQATT and CDR2 SNEGSKA (reference sequence). The CDR3 region has the DNA TGCAGTGCTAGCCCCGTTCTAGCGGGAGATTACGGTGAGCAGTTCTTC. As protein: CSASPVLAGDYGEQFF.

This clonotype has only a few counts. The V and J genes are TRBV5-1 and TRBJ2-3; D unresolved. CDR3 length: 14 residues. The germline V gene encodes CDR1 SGHRS and CDR2 YFSETQ. V lost 0 bases and J 4 bases, leaving 9 bases between the germline ends. The CDR3 sequence: CASSLAWSSDTQYF. The CDR3 DNA is TGCGCCAGCAGCTTGGCTTGGAGCTCAGATACGCAGTATTTT.

V usage is TRBV4-2 and J usage is TRBJ2-3; D is possibly TRBD2 (5 bases). The CDR3 runs to 14 residues. Germline assignment: CDR1 LGHNA and CDR2 YNFKEQ. With 7 bases removed from V and 3 bases from J, the gap between germline ends came to 14 bases. CDR3 coding DNA: TGTGCCAGCACTAGTGGTAGCGAGACAGATACGCAGTATTTT. Amino acids: CASTSGSETDTQYF.

There are a few counts of this clonotype. The chain combines TRBV6-1 with TRBJ1-6; 12 bases align to TRBD1. The CDR3 is made up of 17 amino acids. From germline, CDR1 is MNHNS and CDR2 SASEGT. The V gene end was trimmed by 5 bases and the J gene end by 5 bases; junction bases not matched to a gene: 7. CDR3: CASSKGQGAANNSPLHF. DNA of the CDR3: TGTGCCAGCAGTAAGGGACAGGGGGCGGCCAATAATTCACCCCTCCACTTT.

The V gene is TRBV7-3, the J gene TRBJ2-2; D is unclear. The CDR3 consists of 16 residues. Trimming took off 1 base at V and 0 bases at J, with 9 bases between the two ends. Germline assignment: CDR1 SGHTA and CDR2 FQGTGA. The CDR3 coding sequence is TGTGCCAGCAGCTTAATCGTGGCCGCGAACACCGGGGAGCTGTTTTTT. It encodes CASSLIVAANTGELFF.

This chain uses TRBV13 with TRBJ2-5; 8 bases line up with TRBD1. The J call is uncertain, as TRBJ2-1 better fits the DNA end. The CDR3 is 15 residues long. CDR1 PRHDT and CDR2 FYEKMQ come from the germline V gene (reference sequence). The CDR3 DNA sequence: TGTGCCAGCAGCTTCGGACAGGGTCGTATCAATGAGCAGTTCTTC. This sequence encodes CASSFGQGRINEQFF.

The chain joins TRBV7-2 to TRBJ2-5; possibly TRBD2 for D (5 bases). The CDR3 has 14 residues. Per germline, CDR1 SGHTA and CDR2 FQGNSA. Trimming removed 0 bases from V and 11 bases from J, with 16 bases in between. The CDR3 DNA reads TGTGCCAGCAGCTTAGCGCCTCTTTCCTGGGAGCAGTACTTC. Translating gives CASSLAPLSWEQYF.

The CDR3, as DNA: TGCAGTGTTAACTCCTACGAGCAGTACTTC. Translating it yields CSVNSYEQYF. The chain has TRBV20-1 and TRBJ2-7, with D uncertain. Germline V gives CDR1 DFQATT, CDR2 SNEGSKA (reference sequence). CDR3 length: 10 residues. The V and J ends lost 7 bases and 0 bases respectively, with 4 bases between them.

The chain recombines TRBV5-8 with TRBJ2-5, with 10 bases identical to TRBD2. Germline V CDR1 and CDR2: SGHTS, YDEGEE. The CDR3 is made up of 17 amino acids. J gave up 2 bases and V 0 bases, and 7 bases lay outside the gene matches. The CDR3 protein is CASSLGVGSGRQETQYF. The CDR3 coding sequence is TGTGCCAGCAGCTTGGGTGTTGGTAGCGGGAGGCAAGAGACCCAGTACTTC.

This clonotype was seen only a few times. The chain uses TRBV7-8 and TRBJ2-1, with a possible D match to TRBD2 (6 bases). CDR1 is SGHVS, CDR2 FQNEAQ, per germline. V shed 5 bases and J shed 0 bases, with 11 bases lying between them. There are 15 residues in the CDR3. The CDR3 region has the DNA TGTGCCAGCAGCCCGGGACTTAACTCCTACAATGAGCAGTTCTTC. This encodes CASSPGLNSYNEQFF.

The chain employs TRBV28 and TRBJ1-5; tentatively, D is TRBD1 (5 bases). Germline V gives CDR1 MDHEN, CDR2 SYDVKM. This CDR3 spans 15 amino acids. The V and J ends lost 7 bases and 2 bases respectively, with 15 bases between them. The CDR3 is CASISQQAGNQPQHF. DNA of the CDR3: TGTGCCAGCATCTCCCAACAGGCCGGCAATCAGCCCCAGCATTTT.

This chain links TRBV6-2 or TRBV6-3 with TRBJ2-1; D not resolved. Matching the DNA end better, TRBJ2-7 makes the J call doubtful. The CDR3 is 13 residues long. Germline CDR1 reads MNHEY; CDR2 reads SVGEGT. CDR3 region: CASSIPGSYEQYV. The CDR3 coding sequence is TGTGCCAGCTCCATACCAGGATCCTACGAGCAGTACGTC.

V and J are TRBV7-9 and TRBJ1-1, with 7 bases matching TRBD1. CDR1 and CDR2 from the germline V gene are SEHNR and FQNEAQ (reference sequence). CDR3 size: 17 residues. The ends lost 5 bases at V and 1 base at J; junction bases unmatched: 13. The CDR3 DNA is TGTGCCAGCAGCCGGGGGGAGGGGGCCCTTGAGAACACTGAAGCTTTCTTT. Its protein product is CASSRGEGALENTEAFF.

This clonotype was counted between two and nine times. The chain employs TRBV19 and TRBJ2-5, with TRBD2 identical over 11 bases. V shed 3 bases, J shed 4 bases, and the junction held 4 bases outside the gene matches. The CDR3 consists of 15 residues. The V gene's germline CDR1 is LNHDA and CDR2 SQIVND (reference sequence). CDR3 loop: CASSMLAGGRETQYF. The CDR3 bases are TGTGCCAGTAGTATGCTAGCGGGAGGTAGAGAGACCCAGTACTTC.

In its sample, this clonotype was seen a few times. This chain links TRBV20-1 with TRBJ2-7; no firm D call. Germline V gene data show CDR1 as DFQATT and CDR2 as SNEGSKA (reference sequence). The CDR3 runs to 13 residues. The V and J ends lost 5 bases and 2 bases respectively, with 13 bases between them. The CDR3 loop reads CSAGESRTYEQYF. CDR3 nucleotides: TGCAGTGCTGGGGAAAGTAGAACCTACGAGCAGTACTTC.